This record looks at one TCR beta chain sequence and its context. A few counts support this clonotype. Which antigen it targets is not known. Base qualities are not at hand, and no much larger clone is one base apart. TCR beta CDR3 regions were amplified from RNA transcripts. The first round of RT-PCR for the TCR CDR3 was performed with the HTBI primer set and the Qiagen OneStep RT-PCR kit. Libraries were constructed in a second round of multiplex PCR, after which size selection and purification were carried out. Sequencing of the libraries was done on an Illumina HiSeq2000 using paired-end 100 bp reads. The authors' pipeline ran thus. SOAPnuke was used to process the raw data, removing reads that contained adapters or uncalled bases, had a mean Phred below 15, or lacked an exact match to the constant primer or identifier. COPE v1.2.5 was used to merge the high-quality paired reads, and each unique nucleotide sequence was defined as a clonotype. MiTCR v1.1 was used to align the clonotypes against IMGT TRBV, TRBD and TRBJ reference segments. The analysis was restricted to V-J combinations with a frequency above 0.0001, which together covered 99% to 99.2% of the repertoires. A TCS score was defined as the ratio between F50 (clonal expansion) and ExV (chaos), using BLOSUM62-based TCRdist between CDR3 peptides within each V-J. Welch's t-statistics and random forest reduced around 510 V-J features to 13, which were used in a naive Bayes classifier (R e1071). TCRdb redid the processing of the public reads, applying fastp at Q25 and MiXCR, and retained in-frame beta chains. Every CDR3 protein is listed once, alongside the most common genes and DNA of its rows. The V and J calls were not made by the authors but by TCRdb's processing. Counted in this sample were 490,000 or so distinct CDR3 sequences; approximately 23% of them appeared once. The ten largest clones represent less than 65% of the sample.

The CDR3 numbers 14 residues from cysteine through phenylalanine. Only the CDR3 portion is preserved as DNA: 42 bases, with reading frame beginning at the first base. CDR1 MNHEY and CDR2 SMNVEV are derived from the germline V gene (reference sequence). V is pared back by 2 bases and J by 8 bases, with 13 bases lying between the germline termini. This sample is part of a study of T cells in Graves' hyperthyroidism and ophthalmopathy (dated by TCRdb to 2018 to 2020). Notes on the research overall: Peripheral blood samples were taken at the time of initial diagnosis, prior to any treatment. To identify distinguishing TCR V-J signatures, a discovery cohort of about a hundred patients was used, comprising some 43 with Graves' ophthalmopathy and some 60 with stable Graves' hyperthyroidism. Whether ophthalmopathy could be predicted prospectively was tested in an independent validation cohort made up of 18 to 20 hyperthyroidism patients plus 17 patients who later progressed to ophthalmopathy. The approximately 95 discovery patients were divided at random into training and test sets in a 7:3 ratio. In addition, the study compared T-cell repertoires in thyroid tissue and in blood from six Graves' hyperthyroidism patients. After sampling, hyperthyroidism patients received methimazole starting at 30 mg daily, and ophthalmopathy patients received high-dose intravenous methylprednisolone. According to the paper, TCR Vbeta CDR3 sequencing was carried out on more than 120 peripheral blood samples, which came from under 50 ophthalmopathy, approximately 72 hyperthyroidism and approximately 17 progressor patients.

Ophthalmopathy patients had moderately to severely active disease, with a Clinical Activity Score of 3 or more, a NOSPECS grade of 4 or more, and a disease duration of less than 3 months. Any patient with an uncontrolled infection, another autoimmune disease, pregnancy or lactation was excluded. Diagnoses relied on clinical symptoms, serum thyroxine and TRAb, thyroid ultrasound and orbital computed tomography. Ficoll-Paque density gradient centrifugation was used to isolate PBMCs from around 10 ml of fresh peripheral blood. Total RNA was extracted with Trizol reagent, and quality was checked on an Agilent 2100 Bioanalyzer. The paper's findings and limits, for the study overall: During validation, the model predicted progression to ophthalmopathy a median of approximately 7 months ahead of onset, with approximately 70% sensitivity and about 72% specificity. Blood samples also contained most of the expanded thyroid clonotypes (frequency above 0.001), which suggests that blood repertoires may reflect thyroid immune responses. Sample size was not statistically predetermined, and blinding of investigators to group allocation was not performed. A model built on a 13 V-J signature distinguished ophthalmopathy from stable hyperthyroidism, reaching roughly 88% sensitivity and under 84% specificity in cross-validation and 80%/75% in testing.

The rearranged chain carries TRBV27 and TRBJ2-1; possibly the D gene is TRBD2, per 7 matching bases. This clonotype was obtained from a woman in her 70s with Graves' ophthalmopathy. Sequencing was carried out using blood. The base sequence is TGTGCCAGCAGTTTACCGGGGGAGGGGGATGAGCAGTTCTTC. It is translated as CASSLPGEGDEQFF.